Below are 10 T cell receptor beta chains sequenced from a single sample in a study of early T cells in non-severe SARS-CoV-2 infection. Each CDR3 protein is one row after TCRdb ran MiXCR on the 5' RACE reads. This repertoire shows some 64,000 distinct CDR3 sequences, over 8% found once; its top ten account for around 15%. The specimen comprised whole blood, sampled at baseline. Every receptor here comes from an adult who was a healthcare worker with PCR-confirmed SARS-CoV-2 infection or an uninfected control (not recorded which).

This clonotype has a count of ten or more. V usage is TRBV5-4 and J usage is TRBJ2-6; D gene ambiguous. Germline loops: CDR1 SGHNT, CDR2 YYREEE (reference sequence). Trimming shortened V by 0 bases and J by 0 bases, and 4 bases separated the two germline ends. This CDR3 spans 15 amino acids. CDR3 region: CASSLGHSGANVLTF. The DNA for the CDR3 is TGTGCCAGCAGCTTGGGGCACTCTGGGGCCAACGTCCTGACTTTC.

V is TRBV7-9 and J is TRBJ2-5, with D possibly TRBD1 on 6 matching bases. CDR1 is SEHNR and CDR2 is FQNEAQ in the germline V gene (reference sequence). The CDR3 covers 12 residues. The germline V and J ends were trimmed by 5 bases and 5 bases, with 9 bases remaining between them. CDR3 sequence reads: CASSPQGETQYF. DNA of the CDR3: TGTGCCAGCAGCCCTCAGGGGGAGACCCAGTACTTC. Using reference TRBV7-9 and TRBJ2-5 for the parts outside the CDR3, the full variable domain is DTGVSQNPRHKITKRGQNVTFRCDPISEHNRLYWYRQTLGQGPEFLTYFQNEAQLEKSRLLSDRFSAERPKGSFSTLEIQRTEQGDSAMYLCASSPQGETQYFGPGTRLLVL.

This clonotype showed up many times. The chain employs TRBV5-1 and TRBJ2-5; tentatively, D is TRBD2 (6 bases). Trimming left V 0 bases short and J 5 bases short, with 11 bases between. Germline V CDR1 and CDR2: SGHRS, YFSETQ. This CDR3 is built from 14 residues. The CDR3 nucleotides read TGCGCCAGCAGCTTGGCCGGGGGTCCGGAGACCCAGTACTTC. Protein: CASSLAGGPETQYF.

The V call is TRBV7-2, the J call TRBJ2-1; D unresolved. Trimming removed 0 bases from V and 5 bases from J, with 2 bases in between. Germline V gene data show CDR1 as SGHTA and CDR2 as FQGNSA. CDR3 size: 12 residues. The CDR3 loop is CTSSLANNEQFF. The DNA of the CDR3 is TGTACCAGCAGCTTAGCGAACAATGAGCAGTTCTTC.

This chain connects TRBV20-1 to TRBJ2-3; 11 nucleotides line up with TRBD2. The CDR3 sequence is 16 residues long. The V segment lost 4 bases and the J segment 5 bases; nucleotides outside the gene matches: 11. Germline values: CDR1 DFQATT, CDR2 SNEGSKA (reference sequence). In DNA, the CDR3 is TGCAGTGCTACCTCTTTTGCTAGCGGGAGGTTAGATACGCAGTATTTT. The encoded protein is CSATSFASGRLDTQYF.

V and J are TRBV24-1 and TRBJ2-2, with a weak D call TRBD2 (6 bases). Looked up from germline, CDR1 is KGHDR and CDR2 is SFDVKD. The CDR3 runs to 13 residues. V was pared by 6 bases and J by 7 bases, with 11 bases between. The CDR3 protein is CATSISGVGELFF. The CDR3 region has the DNA TGTGCCACCAGTATTTCGGGAGTCGGGGAGCTGTTTTTT.

In this sample, this clonotype turned up many times. The chain is built from TRBV29-1 and TRBJ2-1; D is possibly TRBD2 (6 bases). Deletions cut 5 bases from V and 9 bases from J, with 17 bases between. The CDR3 totals 13 residues. Germline V gene lookup returns CDR1 SQVTM and CDR2 ANQGSEA. CDR3 residues: CSVRPSMGGEQFF. In DNA form, the CDR3 reads TGCAGCGTTCGCCCTTCCATGGGGGGTGAGCAGTTCTTC.

This clonotype has a count of ten or more. The CDR3: CASSVGIGDSYEQYF. CDR3 in DNA: TGTGCCAGCAGCGTAGGTATAGGGGACTCCTACGAGCAGTACTTC. J is TRBJ2-7 and V is TRBV9, with D perhaps matching TRBD1 (5 bases). Trimming left V 0 bases short and J 0 bases short, with 10 bases between. The germline V gene encodes CDR1 SGDLS and CDR2 YYNGEE. There are 15 residues in the CDR3.

This clonotype appeared many times. The V and J genes are TRBV24-1 and TRBJ2-3; 12 bases are a match to TRBD1. The CDR3 is made up of 16 amino acids. Germline V CDR1 and CDR2: KGHDR, SFDVKD. The V and J ends lost 2 bases and 7 bases, in that order; junction bases with no gene match: 6. In nucleotides, the CDR3 is TGTGCCACCAGTGATTCCGGGACAGGGGGCGCGAATACGCAGTATTTT. Protein product: CATSDSGTGGANTQYF.

This clonotype was seen repeatedly, ten times or more. This chain connects TRBV29-1 to TRBJ1-1, with D possibly matching TRBD1 (6 bases). CDR1 is SQVTM, CDR2 ANQGSEA, per germline. There are 11 residues in the CDR3. The germline V and J ends were trimmed by 7 bases and 10 bases, with 16 bases remaining between them. The CDR3 sequence is CSATDRLSAFF. CDR3 sequence (DNA): TGCAGCGCTACGGACAGATTATCAGCTTTCTTT.